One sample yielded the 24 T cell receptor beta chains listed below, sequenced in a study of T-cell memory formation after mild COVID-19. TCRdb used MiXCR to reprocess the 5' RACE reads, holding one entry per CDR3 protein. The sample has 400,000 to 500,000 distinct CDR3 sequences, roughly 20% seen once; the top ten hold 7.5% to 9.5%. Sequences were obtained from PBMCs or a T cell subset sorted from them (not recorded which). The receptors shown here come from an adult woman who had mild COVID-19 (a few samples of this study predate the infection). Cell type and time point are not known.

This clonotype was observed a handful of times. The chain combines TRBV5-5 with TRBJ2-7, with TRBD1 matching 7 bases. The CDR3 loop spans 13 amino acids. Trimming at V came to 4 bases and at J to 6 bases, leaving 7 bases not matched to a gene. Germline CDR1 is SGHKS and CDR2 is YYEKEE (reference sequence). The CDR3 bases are TGTGCCAGCAGCCCTGGGACAGTTTCCGAGCAGTACTTC. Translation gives CASSPGTVSEQYF.

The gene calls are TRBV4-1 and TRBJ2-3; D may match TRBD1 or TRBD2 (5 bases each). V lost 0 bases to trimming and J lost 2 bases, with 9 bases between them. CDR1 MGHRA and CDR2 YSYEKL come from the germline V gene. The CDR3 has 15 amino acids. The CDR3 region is CASSQEAGTTDTQYF. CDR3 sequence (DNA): TGCGCCAGCAGCCAAGAGGCCGGGACCACAGATACGCAGTATTTT.

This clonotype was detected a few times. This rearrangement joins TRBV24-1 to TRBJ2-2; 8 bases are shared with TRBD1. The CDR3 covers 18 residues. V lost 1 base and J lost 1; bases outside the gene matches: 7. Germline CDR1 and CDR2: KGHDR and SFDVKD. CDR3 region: CATSDFDRGIRNTGELFF. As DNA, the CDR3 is TGTGCCACCAGTGATTTCGACAGGGGAATAAGGAACACCGGGGAGCTGTTTTTT.

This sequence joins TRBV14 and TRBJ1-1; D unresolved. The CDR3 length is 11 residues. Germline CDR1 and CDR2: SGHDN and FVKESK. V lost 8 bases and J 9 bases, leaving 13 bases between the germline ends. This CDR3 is CASGGMAQAFF. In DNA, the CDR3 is TGTGCCAGCGGAGGGATGGCCCAAGCTTTCTTT.

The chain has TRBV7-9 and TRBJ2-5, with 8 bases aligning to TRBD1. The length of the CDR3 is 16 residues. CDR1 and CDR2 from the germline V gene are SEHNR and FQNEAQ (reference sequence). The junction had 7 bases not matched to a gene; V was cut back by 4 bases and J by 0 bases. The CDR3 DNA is TGTGCCAGCAGCTCGGGGACAGGTCCGGACCAAGAGACCCAGTACTTC. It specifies CASSSGTGPDQETQYF. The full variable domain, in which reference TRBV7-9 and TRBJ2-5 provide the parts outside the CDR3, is DTGVSQNPRHKITKRGQNVTFRCDPISEHNRLYWYRQTLGQGPEFLTYFQNEAQLEKSRLLSDRFSAERPKGSFSTLEIQRTEQGDSAMYLCASSSGTGPDQETQYFGPGTRLLVL.

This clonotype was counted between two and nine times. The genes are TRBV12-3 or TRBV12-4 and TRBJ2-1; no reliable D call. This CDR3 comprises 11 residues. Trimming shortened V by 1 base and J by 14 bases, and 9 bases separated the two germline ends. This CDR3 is CASSLGLLKFF. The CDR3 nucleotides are TGTGCCAGCAGTTTAGGCCTCCTTAAGTTCTTC.

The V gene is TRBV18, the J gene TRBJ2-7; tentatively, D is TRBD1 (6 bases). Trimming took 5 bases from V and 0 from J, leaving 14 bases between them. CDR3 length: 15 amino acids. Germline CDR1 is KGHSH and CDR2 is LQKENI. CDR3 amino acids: CASSSQGVSSYEQYF. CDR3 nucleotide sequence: TGTGCCAGCTCATCACAGGGTGTCTCCTCCTACGAGCAGTACTTC.

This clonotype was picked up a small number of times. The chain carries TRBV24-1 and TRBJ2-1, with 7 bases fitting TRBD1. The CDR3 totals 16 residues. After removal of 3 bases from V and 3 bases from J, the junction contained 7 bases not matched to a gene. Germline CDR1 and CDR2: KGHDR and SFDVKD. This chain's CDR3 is CATSDRDRVVYNEQFF. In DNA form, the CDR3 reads TGTGCCACCAGTGATCGTGACAGGGTAGTCTACAATGAGCAGTTCTTC.

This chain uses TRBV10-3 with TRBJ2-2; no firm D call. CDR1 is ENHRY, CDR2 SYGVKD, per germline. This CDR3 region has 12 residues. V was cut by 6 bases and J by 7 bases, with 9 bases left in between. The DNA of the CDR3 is TGTGCCATCAGCGATCGAGACGGGGAGCTGTTTTTT. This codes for CAISDRDGELFF.

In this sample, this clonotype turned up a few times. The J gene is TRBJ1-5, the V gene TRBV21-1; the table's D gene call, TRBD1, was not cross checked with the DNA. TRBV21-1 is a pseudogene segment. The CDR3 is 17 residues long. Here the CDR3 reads CASSNRSRGGGNQPQHF. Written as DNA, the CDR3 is TGTGCCAGCAGCAATAGGAGTAGGGGCGGTGGCAATCAGCCCCAGCATTTT.

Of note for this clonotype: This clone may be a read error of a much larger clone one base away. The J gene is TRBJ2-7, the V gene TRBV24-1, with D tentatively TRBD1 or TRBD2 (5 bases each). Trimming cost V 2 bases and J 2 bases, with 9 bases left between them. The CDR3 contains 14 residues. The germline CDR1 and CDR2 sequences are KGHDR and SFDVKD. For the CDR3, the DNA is TGTGCCACCAGTGATTCGGGACCCACCTACGAGCAGTACTTC. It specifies CATSDSGPTYEQYF.

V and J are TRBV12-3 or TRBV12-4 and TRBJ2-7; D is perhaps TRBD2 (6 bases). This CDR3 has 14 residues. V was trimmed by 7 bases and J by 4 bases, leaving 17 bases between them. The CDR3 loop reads CASTSFGGSYEQYF. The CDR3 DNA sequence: TGTGCCAGCACCTCTTTTGGGGGGTCTTACGAGCAGTACTTC.

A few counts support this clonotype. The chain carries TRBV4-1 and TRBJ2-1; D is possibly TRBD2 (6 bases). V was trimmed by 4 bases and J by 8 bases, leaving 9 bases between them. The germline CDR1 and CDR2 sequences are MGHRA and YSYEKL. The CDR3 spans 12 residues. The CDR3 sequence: CASSPWGDEQFF. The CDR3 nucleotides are TGCGCCAGCAGCCCATGGGGGGATGAGCAGTTCTTC.

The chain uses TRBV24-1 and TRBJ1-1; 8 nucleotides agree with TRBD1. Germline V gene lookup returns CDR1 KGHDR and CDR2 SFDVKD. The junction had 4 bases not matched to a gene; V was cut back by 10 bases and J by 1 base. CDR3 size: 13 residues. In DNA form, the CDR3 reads TGTGCCACAAGGACAGGGACGAACACTGAAGCTTTCTTT. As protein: CATRTGTNTEAFF.

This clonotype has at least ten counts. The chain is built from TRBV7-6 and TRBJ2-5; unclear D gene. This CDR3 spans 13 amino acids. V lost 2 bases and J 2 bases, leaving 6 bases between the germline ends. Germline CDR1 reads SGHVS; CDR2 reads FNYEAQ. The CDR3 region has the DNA TGTGCCAGCAGCTTATTGCTGCAAGAGACCCAGTACTTC. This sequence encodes CASSLLLQETQYF.

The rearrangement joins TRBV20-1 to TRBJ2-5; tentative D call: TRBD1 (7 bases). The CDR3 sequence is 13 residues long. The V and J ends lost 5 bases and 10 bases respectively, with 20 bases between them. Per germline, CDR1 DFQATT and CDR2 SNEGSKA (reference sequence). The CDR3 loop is CSAPGEDAGGQYF. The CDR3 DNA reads TGCAGTGCTCCCGGGGAGGACGCAGGGGGCCAGTACTTC.

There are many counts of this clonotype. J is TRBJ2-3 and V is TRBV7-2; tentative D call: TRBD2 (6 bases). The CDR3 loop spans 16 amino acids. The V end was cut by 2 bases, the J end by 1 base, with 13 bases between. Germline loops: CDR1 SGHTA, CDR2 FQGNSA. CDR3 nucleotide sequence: TGTGCCAGCAGCTTAACCTGGACTACCCGCACAGATACGCAGTATTTT. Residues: CASSLTWTTRTDTQYF.

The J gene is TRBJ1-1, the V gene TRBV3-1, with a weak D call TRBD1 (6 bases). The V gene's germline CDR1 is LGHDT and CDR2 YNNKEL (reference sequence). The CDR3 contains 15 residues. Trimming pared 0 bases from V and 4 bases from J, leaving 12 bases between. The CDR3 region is CASSQEPRGSTEAFF. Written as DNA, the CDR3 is TGTGCCAGCAGCCAAGAGCCCAGGGGATCCACTGAAGCTTTCTTT.

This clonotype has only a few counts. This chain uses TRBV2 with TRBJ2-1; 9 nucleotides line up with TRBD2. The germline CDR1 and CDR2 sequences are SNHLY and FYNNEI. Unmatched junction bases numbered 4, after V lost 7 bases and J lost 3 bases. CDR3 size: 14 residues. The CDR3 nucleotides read TGTGCCAGCAAGACTAGCGGCTTCTACAATGAGCAGTTCTTC. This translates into CASKTSGFYNEQFF.

In DNA form, the CDR3 reads TGTGCCAGCAGCTTGTTTTCCGAGGGCGTGACCTCCTACGAGCAGTACTTC. Translating gives CASSLFSEGVTSYEQYF. The rearrangement joins TRBV5-6 to TRBJ2-7, with D possibly TRBD2 on 5 matching bases. Trimming removed 1 base at V and 0 bases at J, with 17 bases between. This CDR3 region has 17 residues. Germline loops: CDR1 SGHDT, CDR2 YYEEEE.

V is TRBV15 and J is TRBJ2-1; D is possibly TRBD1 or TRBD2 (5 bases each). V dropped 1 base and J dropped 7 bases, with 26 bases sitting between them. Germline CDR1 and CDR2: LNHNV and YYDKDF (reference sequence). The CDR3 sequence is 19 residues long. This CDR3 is CATSRVLGRVVGDGNEQFF. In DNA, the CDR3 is TGTGCCACCAGCAGAGTACTGGGACGGGTAGTTGGGGATGGGAATGAGCAGTTCTTC.

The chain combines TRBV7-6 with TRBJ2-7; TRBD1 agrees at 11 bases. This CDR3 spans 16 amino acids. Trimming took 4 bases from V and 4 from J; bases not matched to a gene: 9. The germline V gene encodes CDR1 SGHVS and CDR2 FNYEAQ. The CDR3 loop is CASSWDRDRGFYEQYF. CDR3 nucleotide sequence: TGTGCCAGCAGCTGGGACCGGGACAGGGGGTTTTACGAGCAGTACTTC.

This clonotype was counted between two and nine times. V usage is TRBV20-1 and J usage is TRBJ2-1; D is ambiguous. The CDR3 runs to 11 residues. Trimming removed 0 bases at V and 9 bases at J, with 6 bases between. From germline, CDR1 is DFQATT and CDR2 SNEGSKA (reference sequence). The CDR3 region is CSARDGREQFF. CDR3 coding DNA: TGCAGTGCTAGAGACGGGCGTGAGCAGTTCTTC.

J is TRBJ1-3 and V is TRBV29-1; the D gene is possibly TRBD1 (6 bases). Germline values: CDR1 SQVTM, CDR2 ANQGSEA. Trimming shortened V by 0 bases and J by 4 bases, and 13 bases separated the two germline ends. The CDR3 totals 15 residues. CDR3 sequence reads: CSVEDPWGPGNTIYF. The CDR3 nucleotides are TGCAGCGTTGAAGATCCTTGGGGGCCAGGAAACACCATATATTTT.